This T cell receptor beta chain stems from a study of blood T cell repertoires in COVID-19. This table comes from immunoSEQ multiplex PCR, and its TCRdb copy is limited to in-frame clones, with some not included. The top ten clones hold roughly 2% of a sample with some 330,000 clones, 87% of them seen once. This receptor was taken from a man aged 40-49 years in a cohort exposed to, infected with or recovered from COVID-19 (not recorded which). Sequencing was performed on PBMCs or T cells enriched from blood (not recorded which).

The CDR3 loop is CASSVGLAGDTQYF. The CDR3 DNA is TGTGCCAGCAGCGTAGGACTAGCGGGAGATACGCAGTATTTT. This sequence joins TRBV9 and TRBJ2-3, with 10 bases lining up with TRBD2. The V and J ends lost 0 bases and 5 bases, in that order; junction bases with no gene match: 0. CDR1 is SGDLS and CDR2 is YYNGEE in the germline V gene. The CDR3 has 14 amino acids.